This T cell receptor (beta chain) originates from a study of PD-L1 blockade in urothelial cancer. Study-level information: About nine tenths of the roughly 29 patients were men who had bladder-origin urothelial cancer. The number of prior chemotherapy regimens per patient was 0 to 3. Investigators checked blood 3 weeks (second dose) and 6 weeks after treatment start.

Germline loops: CDR1 SQVTM, CDR2 ANQGSEA. Trimming removed 3 bases from V and 12 bases from J, with 12 bases in between. This CDR3 is 11 amino acids long. Stated time point: peripheral blood 6 weeks after treatment start. Pretreatment and on-treatment samples were taken, numbering 1 to 8 per patient. Only in-frame clones appear in the TCRdb table, and some are missing; sequencing was by immunoSEQ multiplex PCR. The table has about 110,000 clones, about 91% seen once. The sequence came from a man between 60 and 75 years old with urothelial cancer. This chain uses TRBV29-1 with TRBJ2-1; no firm D call. This specimen consisted of PBMCs, obtained around atezolizumab (anti-PD-L1) treatment. CDR3 in DNA: TGCAGCGTTGATCCTAATCCTGGGCAGTTCTTC. This gives the protein CSVDPNPGQFF.